This T cell receptor (beta chain) was found in a study of vaccination and CD4 T cells after COVID-19. Whole-study context: The peptides that stimulated the cells were overlapping spike peptides from SARS-CoV-2, HCoV-NL63, HCoV-OC43 and HCoV-229E.

Details on this clonotype: As yet, its antigen is unknown.

Noted treatment: approximately 9-day PBMC culture with coronavirus spike peptide pools or control peptides (ViraFEST assay). Study conclusions and caveats: A relatively small number of convalescent patients were studied, and no early post-infection timepoints were included.

Germline CDR1 reads DFQATT; CDR2 reads SNEGSKA (reference sequence). Trimming pared 5 bases from V and 0 bases from J, leaving 11 bases between. CDR3 length equals 14 residues. Sequence data for DNA of cultured CD4+ T cells were generated by the Oncomine TCR Beta short-read assay. Cultured CD4+ T cells yielded the extracted genomic DNA. One entry per CDR3 protein, called by TCRdb with MiXCR from the PCR reads. The sample shows roughly 15,000 distinct CDR3 sequences, roughly 60% of them seen only once. Specimen: CD4+ T cells from blood, cultured in vitro. V is TRBV20-1 and J is TRBJ1-5, with D possibly matching TRBD1 (5 bases). The TCR sequence derives from a human donor who had recovered from COVID-19. The CDR3 coding sequence is TGCAGTGCTGGCGTCGGGGGTAGCAATCAGCCCCAGCATTTT. Protein product: CSAGVGGSNQPQHF.